The 7 T cell receptor beta chains given below trace back to one sample, sequenced in a study of CD8+ T cells in alopecia areata. The treatment was: oral pan-JAK inhibitor, 5-10 mg twice daily. Reverse transcribed after extraction, RNA yielded cDNA as the sequencing template. Profiled with immunoSEQ multiplex PCR; TCRdb holds only in-frame clones, not every one. This table has more than 85,000 clones, about 58% appearing once. The specimen was CD8+ T cells sorted from blood, collected at week 4, from a patient treated with tofacitinib. The source of these receptors is a human donor with alopecia areata.

This sequence joins TRBV7-2 and TRBJ2-3; D gene uncertain. V was cut by 7 bases and J by 0 bases, with 14 bases left in between. The germline CDR1 and CDR2 sequences are SGHTA and FQGNSA. The CDR3 runs to 15 residues. DNA for the CDR3: TGTGCCAGCAACTCGTTGCGAACTAGCACAGATACGCAGTATTTT. Its translation is CASNSLRTSTDTQYF.

This rearrangement joins TRBV10-3 to TRBJ1-2, with D uncertain. Germline V lookup: CDR1 ENHRY, CDR2 SYGVKD. The CDR3 is 13 residues long. Trimming removed 8 bases from V and 0 bases from J, with 10 bases in between. The CDR3 region has the DNA TGTGCCATCGCCCTGGGAGCTAACTATGGCTACACCTTC. Translating it yields CAIALGANYGYTF.

The genes are TRBV9 and TRBJ2-1; D is uncertain. CDR1 and CDR2 from the germline V gene are SGDLS and YYNGEE. V was pared by 0 bases and J by 0 bases, with 7 bases between. This CDR3 comprises 15 residues. This chain's CDR3 is CASSVGGASYNEQFF. Here the CDR3 DNA reads TGTGCCAGCAGCGTAGGGGGTGCCTCCTACAATGAGCAGTTCTTC. Full variable domain (remainder filled in from reference TRBV9 and TRBJ2-1): DSGVTQTPKHLITATGQRVTLRCSPRSGDLSVYWYQQSLDQGLQFLIQYYNGEERAKGNILERFSAQQFPDLHSELNLSSLELGDSALYFCASSVGGASYNEQFFGPGTRLTVL.

This clone appeared a few times. This chain links TRBV7-9 with TRBJ2-7, with D tentatively TRBD1 (6 bases). From germline, CDR1 is SEHNR and CDR2 FQNEAQ (reference sequence). The ends were cut back, 1 base at V and 2 bases at J, with 15 bases in the middle. The CDR3 is made up of 16 amino acids. For the CDR3, the DNA is TGTGCCAGCAGCTTAGAAGAGACAGGAGACACCTACGAGCAGTACTTC. This codes for CASSLEETGDTYEQYF.

A few counts support this clone. The chain recombines TRBV29-1 with TRBJ2-7, with TRBD1 as a possible D gene (5 bases). There are 14 residues in the CDR3. Between the trimmed V and J ends, which lost 6 bases and 0 bases, there was a span of 15 bases. Germline assignment: CDR1 SQVTM and CDR2 ANQGSEA. CDR3 in amino acids: CSVIQDPSSYEQYF. Here the CDR3 DNA reads TGCAGCGTAATACAGGACCCGAGCTCCTACGAGCAGTACTTC.

The count of this clone is one. V gene TRBV29-1 combines with J gene TRBJ2-2; TRBD1 agrees at 9 bases. V gave up 4 bases and J gave up 6 bases; unmatched junction bases: 0. This CDR3 has 12 amino acids. In germline, CDR1 is SQVTM, CDR2 ANQGSEA. This chain's CDR3 is CSVGTGAGELFF. The CDR3 nucleotides are TGCAGCGTTGGGACAGGGGCCGGGGAGCTGTTTTTT.

This rearrangement joins TRBV9 to TRBJ2-3; D perhaps matches TRBD1 (6 bases). V was shortened by 0 bases and J by 1 base, with 9 bases between the two germline ends. CDR1 and CDR2 (germline): SGDLS, YYNGEE. CDR3 size: 15 residues. The CDR3 protein is CASSVAQGGTDTQYF. DNA of the CDR3: TGTGCCAGCAGCGTAGCACAGGGCGGCACAGATACGCAGTATTTT. Drawing the rest from reference TRBV9 and TRBJ2-3, the complete variable domain is DSGVTQTPKHLITATGQRVTLRCSPRSGDLSVYWYQQSLDQGLQFLIQYYNGEERAKGNILERFSAQQFPDLHSELNLSSLELGDSALYFCASSVAQGGTDTQYFGPGTRLTVL.